The text below deals with one TCR beta chain. The source of the sample is a study of blood T cell repertoires in COVID-19. Looked up from germline, CDR1 is SGHTA and CDR2 is FQGTGA. Trimming removed 4 bases at V and 4 bases at J, with 19 bases between. The CDR3 is 16 amino acids. Profiling relied on immunoSEQ multiplex PCR, and the TCRdb table lists in-frame clones only, not all of them. The table includes 300,000 to 350,000 clones, 90% detected once. A COVID-19 case had been met by exposed participants during the 2 weeks before study entry. The chain uses TRBV7-3 and TRBJ1-2; D may be TRBD1 (5 bases). The TCR originated in a woman aged 30 to 39 who had been exposed to COVID-19. Sequencing was performed on PBMCs or T cells enriched from blood (not recorded which). In DNA, the CDR3 is TGTGCCAGCAGCTCTATAAGGGGATCTCCTCTCTATGGCTACACCTTC. It yields the protein CASSSIRGSPLYGYTF.